This T cell receptor beta chain appears in the sequencing data of a study of blood T cell repertoires in COVID-19. Study-wide background: T cells, B-cell-depleted T cells, or PBMCs provided the cDNA or gDNA that served as material.

Per the original methods: The authors estimated nucleated cell counts from reference gene primer amplification. Libraries were prepared by immunoSEQ multiplex PCR; TCRdb keeps only in-frame clonotypes and omits some of them. V and J calls and clone size follow that table, whereas D and trimming were derived from the DNA. The repertoire holds some 140,000 clones, with 60% to 80% as singletons. CDR1 is SGHTA, CDR2 FQGNSA, per germline. The CDR3 sequence is 15 residues long. Trimming stripped 2 bases from V and 2 bases from J, with 12 bases between. The genes are TRBV7-2 and TRBJ1-2, with a weak D call TRBD1 (5 bases). The origin of this receptor is a man aged 55-75 years who had recovered from COVID-19. Sequenced: peripheral blood. For the CDR3, the DNA is TGTGCCAGCAGCTTAATGAGACAGATAAACTATGGCTACACCTTC. Residues: CASSLMRQINYGYTF.